The 6 T cell receptor beta chains below all came from one sample that was sequenced in a study of shared clonotypes between healthy human individuals. Naive-designated CD8 cells lacked CD45RO, were positively enriched for CCR7, and omitted terminally differentiated effector memory CD45RA+ cells. Here immunoSEQ multiplex PCR was the method, and the copy in TCRdb shows in-frame clones only, minus some. This sample has approximately 650,000 clones; 95% to 96% occur once, and the top ten carry about 0.11%. Sequenced material: naive CD8+ T cells sorted from blood. Every receptor here comes from a woman between 25 and 40 years old in good health.

This chain connects TRBV4-1 to TRBJ1-2; D gene uncertain. V dropped 0 bases and J dropped 4 bases, with 6 bases sitting between them. The CDR3 spans 13 residues. The germline gives CDR1 MGHRA, CDR2 YSYEKL. The CDR3 coding sequence is TGCGCCAGCAGCCAAGATCGGAGCTATGGCTACACCTTC. This encodes CASSQDRSYGYTF.

The chain couples TRBV6-6 to TRBJ2-7, with 9 bases fitting TRBD1. CDR3 length: 16 residues. In germline, CDR1 is MNHNY, CDR2 SVGAGI (reference sequence). Trimming cost V 6 bases and J 1 base; bases outside gene matches: 10. Here the CDR3 DNA reads TGTGCCAGCAGCCCCGACTTTGGGACAGGGTCCTACGAGCAGTACTTC. It is translated as CASSPDFGTGSYEQYF.

The chain employs TRBV7-6 and TRBJ2-7, with TRBD2 identical over 8 bases. The trim removed 5 bases at V and 5 bases at J, leaving 17 bases unmatched. Germline values: CDR1 SGHVS, CDR2 FNYEAQ. The CDR3 sequence is 17 residues long. Written as DNA, the CDR3 is TGTGCCAGCAGCGATCTGATCGGGGGGGAGAACCCACACGAGCAGTACTTC. Its translation is CASSDLIGGENPHEQYF.

The chain links TRBV15 to TRBJ2-7, with D perhaps assigned TRBD1 or TRBD2 (6 bases each). Germline V gene sequence: CDR1 LNHNV, CDR2 YYDKDF (reference sequence). The CDR3 loop spans 11 amino acids. The V and J ends lost 6 bases and 13 bases respectively, with 16 bases between them. The CDR3 loop is CATSTGGLTYF. The CDR3 nucleotides are TGTGCCACCAGTACCGGGGGCCTCACCTACTTC.

The V call is TRBV5-6, the J call TRBJ2-7; 11 nucleotides align to TRBD2. The CDR3 is 15 amino acids. Trimming removed 2 bases from V and 0 bases from J; junction bases left unmatched: 1. Looked up from germline, CDR1 is SGHDT and CDR2 is YYEEEE. The CDR3 DNA sequence: TGTGCCAGCAGCTTTAGCGGGAGGGCCTCCTACGAGCAGTACTTC. This translates into CASSFSGRASYEQYF.

The chain joins TRBV11-2 to TRBJ2-7; either TRBD1 or TRBD2 may fit D (5 bases each). The germline V gene encodes CDR1 SGHAT and CDR2 FQNNGV. CDR3 size: 14 residues. The V gene lost 1 base and the J gene lost 7 bases, with 14 bases spanning the gap. This CDR3 is CASSLVGTVGEQYF. The CDR3 DNA sequence: TGTGCCAGCAGCTTAGTGGGGACCGTGGGGGAGCAGTACTTC.